One and the same sample provided the 32 T cell receptor beta chains below, sequenced in a study of CD8+CD57+ T cells in acquired aplastic anemia. Before being chosen for sequencing, patients had shown CD8+CD57+ cell expansion by flow cytometry. Genomic DNA provided the template from which TCR beta VDJ and CDR3 profiles were obtained. Using its own MiXCR run on the reads, TCRdb lists one record per CDR3 protein. The sample consists of about 98,000 distinct CDR3 sequences, about 66% of them appearing once. The specimen sequenced was sorted CD4+, CD8+, or CD8+CD57+ T cells (not recorded which) from PBMCs. The receptors shown here come from a human donor with aplastic anemia.

This clonotype has only a few counts. The rearrangement joins TRBV15 to TRBJ2-3, with 11 positions matching TRBD2. CDR1 and CDR2 from the germline V gene are LNHNV and YYDKDF (reference sequence). The junction had 8 bases not matched to a gene; V was cut back by 2 bases and J by 4 bases. This CDR3 spans 17 amino acids. CDR3 nucleotides: TGTGCCACCAGCAGAAGTAATAGCGGGGGGGGTGCAGATACGCAGTATTTT. Translation: CATSRSNSGGGADTQYF. The full variable domain, rest sourced from reference TRBV15 and TRBJ2-3, is DAMVIQNPRYQVTQFGKPVTLSCSQTLNHNVMYWYQQKSSQAPKLLFHYYDKDFNNEADTPDNFQSRRPNTSFCFLDIRSPGLGDTAMYLCATSRSNSGGGADTQYFGPGTRLTVL.

The CDR3 DNA follows: TGTGCCAGCAGTGGGCAACAGGGCTCCCGGGTGACGCAGTATTTT. Translated, it gives CASSGQQGSRVTQYF. The V call is TRBV6-1, the J call TRBJ2-3, with TRBD1 as a possible D gene (6 bases). Germline V lookup: CDR1 MNHNS, CDR2 SASEGT. Trimming pared 4 bases from V and 9 bases from J, leaving 20 bases between. The CDR3 spans 15 residues.

This sequence joins TRBV14 and TRBJ2-1; tentatively, D is TRBD1 (6 bases). V lost 0 bases to trimming and J lost 9 bases, with 12 bases between them. The CDR3 runs 14 residues. The germline V gene has CDR1 SGHDN and CDR2 FVKESK. CDR3 nucleotides: TGTGCCAGCAGCCAAGAGTACAGGGCCGGTGAGCAGTTCTTC. This codes for CASSQEYRAGEQFF.

The chain uses TRBV5-5 and TRBJ1-1; no clear D gene. The CDR3 totals 14 residues. V lost 2 bases, J lost 4 bases, and 12 bases lay in between. Germline V gene sequence: CDR1 SGHKS, CDR2 YYEKEE (reference sequence). CDR3 sequence (DNA): TGTGCCAGCAGCTTTGGCGGCAGTTCCACTGAAGCTTTCTTT. This encodes CASSFGGSSTEAFF.

The CDR3 bases are TGTGCCAGCAGTAAGACAGGACACTACACAGATACGCAGTATTTT. Translating gives CASSKTGHYTDTQYF. The chain recombines TRBV6-1 with TRBJ2-3; weak D call: TRBD1 (6 bases). The CDR3 is 15 residues long. Per germline, CDR1 MNHNS and CDR2 SASEGT. V lost 5 bases, J lost 2 bases, and 14 bases lay in between.

As DNA, the CDR3 is TGTGCCAGTAGTATCCAGGGAAAGACTGAAGCTTTCTTT. This gives the protein CASSIQGKTEAFF. J is TRBJ1-1 and V is TRBV19, with D possibly matching TRBD1 (5 bases). There are 13 residues in the CDR3. V was cut by 3 bases and J by 5 bases, with 10 bases left in between. Germline V CDR1 and CDR2: LNHDA, SQIVND (reference sequence).

This chain joins TRBV19 and TRBJ1-1; D possibly corresponds to TRBD1 (5 bases). From germline, CDR1 is LNHDA and CDR2 SQIVND (reference sequence). V was cut by 5 bases and J by 2 bases, with 15 bases left in between. The CDR3 contains 15 residues. The CDR3 DNA follows: TGTGCCAGTAGTCCCTCGGGGGGACCAAACACTGAAGCTTTCTTT. Translation: CASSPSGGPNTEAFF.

The chain is built from TRBV7-8 and TRBJ2-1; 15 bases are shared with TRBD2. The CDR3 spans 15 residues. CDR1 and CDR2 (germline): SGHVS, FQNEAQ. With 4 bases clipped from V and 8 bases from J, the junction kept 3 bases outside the gene matches. CDR3 sequence: CASSSGLAGGDEQFF. CDR3 DNA: TGTGCCAGCAGCTCCGGACTAGCGGGAGGGGATGAGCAGTTCTTC.

Many counts were recorded for this clonotype. This rearrangement joins TRBV6-5 to TRBJ2-7; TRBD1 matches at 9 bases. In germline, CDR1 is MNHEY, CDR2 SVGAGI. V was clipped by 5 bases and J by 6 bases; unmatched bases: 5. The CDR3 spans 13 residues. CDR3 amino acids: CASSPGTGFEQYF. Here the CDR3 DNA reads TGTGCCAGCAGTCCCGGGACAGGGTTCGAGCAGTACTTC.

The rearrangement links TRBV30 to TRBJ1-5, with D possibly TRBD1 on 5 matching bases. Germline loops: CDR1 GTSNPN, CDR2 SVGIG (reference sequence). The V end lost 4 bases, the J end lost 0 bases, and 13 bases lay between the germline ends. The CDR3 covers 15 residues. As DNA, the CDR3 is TGTGCCTGGAAGGGTAGGGGCCCTAGCAATCAGCCCCAGCATTTT. This encodes CAWKGRGPSNQPQHF.

This clonotype has just a few counts. The gene calls are TRBV4-3 and TRBJ2-2; D tentatively reads TRBD1 or TRBD2 (6 bases each). The CDR3 is made up of 14 amino acids. Trimming shortened V by 7 bases and J by 7 bases, and 16 bases separated the two germline ends. CDR1 and CDR2 from the germline V gene are LGHNA and YSLEER. The CDR3 DNA follows: TGCGCCAGCACGACGGAGGGGGATGTCGGGGAGCTGTTTTTT. Translated: CASTTEGDVGELFF.

In this sample, this clonotype turned up once. The chain is built from TRBV20-1 and TRBJ2-7; 13 bases line up with TRBD2. CDR3 size: 13 residues. The germline V gene has CDR1 DFQATT and CDR2 SNEGSKA (reference sequence). The V and J ends lost 5 bases and 3 bases, in that order; junction bases with no gene match: 1. The CDR3 sequence: CSAWTSGSYEQYF. For the CDR3, the DNA is TGCAGTGCTTGGACTAGCGGGAGCTACGAGCAGTACTTC.

For the CDR3, the DNA is TGTGCCATCAACAAAGACAGATCCTACGAGCAGTACTTC. This sequence encodes CAINKDRSYEQYF. The genes are TRBV10-3 and TRBJ2-7, with D possibly being TRBD1 (5 bases). The V gene lost 7 bases and the J gene lost 1 base, with 11 bases spanning the gap. The CDR3 is 13 amino acids. Germline V gene data show CDR1 as ENHRY and CDR2 as SYGVKD.

V is TRBV7-8 and J is TRBJ2-7, with unresolved D. Trimming cost V 11 bases and J 2 bases, with 16 bases left between them. Germline CDR1 is SGHVS and CDR2 is FQNEAQ. This CDR3 comprises 13 residues. CDR3 nucleotides: TGTGCCTGCACCCCCGTGGGTACCTACGAGCAGTACTTC. Protein product: CACTPVGTYEQYF. The full variable domain, in which reference TRBV7-8 and TRBJ2-7 provide the parts outside the CDR3, is GAGVSQSPRYKVAKRGQDVALRCDPISGHVSLFWYQQALGQGPEFLTYFQNEAQLDKSGLPSDRFFAERPEGSVSTLKIQRTQQEDSAVYLCACTPVGTYEQYFGPGTRLTVT.

The chain combines TRBV20-1 with TRBJ2-7, with 9 bases that match TRBD1. The germline V gene encodes CDR1 DFQATT and CDR2 SNEGSKA (reference sequence). CDR3 size: 14 residues. V gave up 7 bases and J gave up 6 bases; unmatched junction bases: 13. This CDR3 reads CSVRPGTGSPEQYF. The DNA for the CDR3 is TGCAGTGTACGACCCGGGACAGGGTCACCCGAGCAGTACTTC.

This chain links TRBV5-6 with TRBJ1-3; TRBD1 might be the D (6 bases). Between the trimmed V and J ends, which lost 0 bases and 0 bases, there was a span of 10 bases. CDR1 is SGHDT, CDR2 YYEEEE, per germline. The CDR3 contains 16 residues. The CDR3, as DNA: TGTGCCAGCAGCTTGGCAGGGGTTGACTCTGGAAACACCATATATTTT. It encodes CASSLAGVDSGNTIYF.

This clonotype was observed a single time. This chain links TRBV15 with TRBJ2-7; the D call may be TRBD1 or TRBD2 (5 bases each). This CDR3 has 14 amino acids. Trimming took off 0 bases at V and 3 bases at J, with 9 bases between the two ends. Germline V gene sequence: CDR1 LNHNV, CDR2 YYDKDF (reference sequence). This CDR3 reads CATSRDLGVYEQYF. The CDR3 coding sequence is TGTGCCACCAGCAGAGATCTGGGGGTCTACGAGCAGTACTTC.

A single count supports this clonotype. V usage is TRBV10-3 and J usage is TRBJ2-3, with TRBD2 as a possible D gene (7 bases). V was cut by 9 bases and J by 1 base, with 11 bases left in between. This CDR3 is built from 13 residues. Germline-derived CDR1 and CDR2 are ENHRY and SYGVKD. CDR3 nucleotides: TGTGCCATGAAAGGGGGGGGCACAGATACGCAGTATTTT. Translating it yields CAMKGGGTDTQYF.

The sample holds many counts of this clonotype. This chain uses TRBV6-4 with TRBJ2-1; tentatively, D is TRBD1 (6 bases). There are 13 residues in the CDR3. CDR1 is MRHNA, CDR2 SNTAGT, per germline. The V end was cut by 6 bases, the J end by 7 bases, with 13 bases between. In DNA, the CDR3 is TGTGCCAGCAGCGGGGACGACAGGAATGAGCAGTTCTTC. The encoded protein is CASSGDDRNEQFF.

The chain uses TRBV25-1 and TRBJ1-6; no clear D gene. V was clipped by 2 bases and J by 7 bases, with 12 bases between them. Looked up from germline, CDR1 is MGHDK and CDR2 is SYGVNS. The CDR3 is made up of 15 amino acids. DNA for the CDR3: TGTGCCAGCAGTGAAATCGCGGGAAAAAATTCACCCCTCCACTTT. Encoded protein: CASSEIAGKNSPLHF.

This sequence joins TRBV10-3 and TRBJ2-3, with 11 bases that match TRBD2. The CDR3 totals 16 residues. Germline trimming cut 4 bases from V and 0 bases from J; bases unmatched to any gene: 3. CDR1 ENHRY and CDR2 SYGVKD come from the germline V gene. CDR3 residues: CAISVVAGGSTDTQYF. DNA for the CDR3: TGTGCCATCAGTGTGGTAGCGGGAGGGAGCACAGATACGCAGTATTTT.

The chain recombines TRBV20-1 with TRBJ2-2; D gene unclear. Between the trimmed V and J ends, which lost 1 base and 5 bases, there was a span of 5 bases. The CDR3 is 12 residues long. Germline V gene lookup returns CDR1 DFQATT and CDR2 SNEGSKA (reference sequence). The CDR3 coding sequence is TGCAGTGCTAGAGGTGCAACCGGGGAGCTGTTTTTT. It encodes CSARGATGELFF.

The V and J genes are TRBV15 and TRBJ1-5; weak D call: TRBD1 (5 bases). In germline, CDR1 is LNHNV, CDR2 YYDKDF (reference sequence). V was trimmed by 0 bases and J by 6 bases, leaving 15 bases between them. CDR3 length: 16 amino acids. In DNA, the CDR3 is TGTGCCACCAGCAGAGATTGGGAGTCGGGGACTCAGCCCCAGCATTTT. Translating it yields CATSRDWESGTQPQHF.

This clonotype was detected once. V is TRBV7-9 and J is TRBJ2-1; D uncertain. This CDR3 is 13 amino acids long. Trimming cost V 7 bases and J 4 bases, with 11 bases left between them. CDR1 and CDR2 from the germline V gene are SEHNR and FQNEAQ (reference sequence). The CDR3 protein is CASTRAAYNEQFF. CDR3 sequence (DNA): TGTGCCAGCACTCGGGCTGCTTACAATGAGCAGTTCTTC.

The chain carries TRBV11-1 and TRBJ2-1; D gene unclear. From germline, CDR1 is SGHAT and CDR2 FQDESV (reference sequence). The CDR3 runs 12 residues. Between the trimmed V and J ends, which lost 3 bases and 5 bases, there was a span of 5 bases. The DNA of the CDR3 is TGTGCCAGCAGCTTTGGAAACAATGAGCAGTTCTTC. It is translated as CASSFGNNEQFF.

This clonotype was seen at least ten times. This rearrangement joins TRBV7-6 to TRBJ2-1; 12 nucleotides align to TRBD2. The germline CDR1 and CDR2 sequences are SGHVS and FNYEAQ. The CDR3 is 20 amino acids. The V gene end was trimmed by 5 bases and the J gene end by 0 bases; junction bases not matched to a gene: 14. CDR3 nucleotides: TGTGCCAGCAGCGGGGGCGAACTAGCGGGGGGCGGACTCTCCTACAATGAGCAGTTCTTC. This gives the protein CASSGGELAGGGLSYNEQFF.

The chain uses TRBV29-1 and TRBJ2-1; TRBD2 aligns across 8 bases. Trimming cost V 6 bases and J 4 bases; bases outside gene matches: 8. The V gene's germline CDR1 is SQVTM and CDR2 ANQGSEA. This CDR3 region has 14 residues. The CDR3 DNA is TGCAGCGTCCGCTCTAGCGGGTCTTACAATGAGCAGTTCTTC. Translating it yields CSVRSSGSYNEQFF.

The V and J genes are TRBV2 and TRBJ2-3; the D is unclear. The CDR3 contains 12 residues. Trimming took off 3 bases at V and 2 bases at J, with 3 bases between the two ends. Germline V gives CDR1 SNHLY, CDR2 FYNNEI. CDR3 region: CASSDNTDTQYF. DNA for the CDR3: TGTGCCAGCAGTGATAACACAGATACGCAGTATTTT. Looking up the rest from reference TRBV2 and TRBJ2-3 gives the full variable domain: EPEVTQTPSHQVTQMGQEVILRCVPISNHLYFYWYRQILGQKVEFLVSFYNNEISEKSEIFDDQFSVERPDGSNFTLKIRSTKLEDSAMYFCASSDNTDTQYFGPGTRLTVL.

This chain uses TRBV20-1 with TRBJ2-1, with 10 bases fitting TRBD2. J gave up 0 bases and V 6 bases, and 8 bases lay outside the gene matches. CDR3 length: 16 amino acids. CDR1 is DFQATT, CDR2 SNEGSKA, per germline (reference sequence). CDR3: CSASGTSVSSYNEQFF. In DNA, the CDR3 is TGCAGTGCCTCCGGGACTAGCGTCAGCTCCTACAATGAGCAGTTCTTC.

There are many counts of this clonotype. This chain uses TRBV20-1 with TRBJ1-2; 7 nucleotides line up with TRBD1. The germline V gene has CDR1 DFQATT and CDR2 SNEGSKA (reference sequence). V lost 3 bases to trimming and J lost 3 bases; unmatched junction nucleotides: 7. The CDR3 runs 14 residues. CDR3 DNA: TGCAGTGCTAGTAGACAGGGCAAGGACTATGGCTACACCTTC. Translating gives CSASRQGKDYGYTF.

The chain uses TRBV7-8 and TRBJ2-7; D is ambiguous. This CDR3 has 13 residues. Trimming removed 9 bases from V and 3 bases from J, with 15 bases in between. CDR1 is SGHVS, CDR2 FQNEAQ, per germline. CDR3 DNA: TGTGCCAGTAGTAACGGGCCTATCTACGAGCAGTACTTC. Its translation: CASSNGPIYEQYF.

J is TRBJ1-6 and V is TRBV5-1; D is undetermined. This CDR3 has 17 amino acids. CDR1 and CDR2 (germline): SGHRS, YFSETQ. Trimming took off 0 bases at V and 2 bases at J, with 12 bases between the two ends. The DNA of the CDR3 is TGCGCCAGCAGCTTGGCCTACGGTGGGACCTATAATTCACCCCTCCACTTT. The encoded protein is CASSLAYGGTYNSPLHF. The variable domain in full, completed from reference TRBV5-1 and TRBJ1-6, reads KAGVTQTPRYLIKTRGQQVTLSCSPISGHRSVSWYQQTPGQGLQFLFEYFSETQRNKGNFPGRFSGRQFSNSRSEMNVSTLELGDSALYLCASSLAYGGTYNSPLHFGNGTRLTVT.